These 4 T cell receptor beta chains came from one sample sequenced in a study of blood T cell repertoires in COVID-19. Profiled with immunoSEQ multiplex PCR; TCRdb holds only in-frame clones, not every one. Found here are 250,000 or so clones, 70% to 90% of them singletons; the top ten hold about 1.9%. Sequenced input: PBMCs or T cells enriched from blood (not recorded which). The receptor set was obtained from a woman aged 45-60 years who had recovered from COVID-19.

The rearrangement links TRBV4-1 to TRBJ2-1; TRBD2 agrees at 7 bases. CDR1 and CDR2 from the germline V gene are MGHRA and YSYEKL. V was pared by 1 base and J by 2 bases, with 2 bases of the junction left unmatched. The CDR3 runs 15 residues. Written as DNA, the CDR3 is TGCGCCAGCAGCCAAGGGACTAGTACCTACAATGAGCAGTTCTTC. This sequence encodes CASSQGTSTYNEQFF.

The CDR3 DNA follows: TGTGCCAGCAGCAACAGGGGTAATCGGAACACTGAAGCTTTCTTT. Its translation: CASSNRGNRNTEAFF. The chain employs TRBV28 and TRBJ1-1, with 7 bases lining up with TRBD1. The CDR3 spans 15 residues. Germline assignment: CDR1 MDHEN and CDR2 SYDVKM. With 6 bases clipped from V and 1 base from J, the junction kept 8 bases outside the gene matches.

A note on this clone: Other DNA sequences within the sample encode an identical CDR3. The genes are TRBV6-1 and TRBJ1-3; unclear D gene. V lost 2 bases and J lost 4, with 6 bases in between. The CDR3 is made up of 13 amino acids. The V gene's germline CDR1 is MNHNS and CDR2 SASEGT. The CDR3 region has the DNA TGTGCCAGCAGTGAACGGGGAGGAAACACCATATATTTT. As protein: CASSERGGNTIYF.

This clone appeared a single time. The chain is built from TRBV3-1 (or the pseudogene TRBV3-2) and TRBJ2-7, with TRBD2 matching over 7 bases. Per the germline V gene, CDR1 is LGHDT and CDR2 is YNNKEL (reference sequence). The ends lost 1 base at V and 1 base at J; junction bases unmatched: 10. The CDR3 extends over 17 amino acids. CDR3 DNA: TGTGCCAGCAGCCAAGTTGGTCGGACTAGAGGTTCCTACGAGCAGTACTTC. Protein: CASSQVGRTRGSYEQYF.